Each of the 32 T cell receptor beta chains below was sequenced from the same sample in a study of CD8 T cells in Susac syndrome. After extraction with the RNeasy kit, about 0.5 to 1 ug of the RNA was reverse transcribed using random hexamers. Using its own MiXCR run on the immunoSEQ multiplex PCR reads, TCRdb lists one record per CDR3 protein. The sample holds about 100,000 distinct CDR3 sequences, 95% seen once. Sequenced input: CD8+ T cells from PBMCs. The source of these receptors is a human donor with Susac syndrome.

J is TRBJ2-1 and V is TRBV14; D is undetermined. From germline, CDR1 is SGHDN and CDR2 FVKESK. CDR3 size: 12 residues. V was clipped by 4 bases and J by 9 bases, with 10 bases between them. In DNA, the CDR3 is TGTGCCAGCAGCCCGAAAGTTGGTGAGCAGTTCTTC. Protein product: CASSPKVGEQFF.

This sequence joins TRBV2 and TRBJ2-5, with TRBD1 matching over 9 bases. The germline V gene has CDR1 SNHLY and CDR2 FYNNEI. The trim removed 8 bases at V and 10 bases at J, leaving 8 bases unmatched. CDR3 length equals 12 residues. The CDR3 is CASGPGQGVQYF. DNA of the CDR3: TGTGCCAGCGGTCCGGGACAGGGTGTCCAGTACTTC. Full variable domain (rest looked up from reference TRBV2 and TRBJ2-5): EPEVTQTPSHQVTQMGQEVILRCVPISNHLYFYWYRQILGQKVEFLVSFYNNEISEKSEIFDDQFSVERPDGSNFTLKIRSTKLEDSAMYFCASGPGQGVQYFGPGTRLLVL.

V gene TRBV28 combines with J gene TRBJ2-2, with D perhaps assigned TRBD1 or TRBD2 (5 bases each). This CDR3 spans 14 amino acids. Trimming shortened V by 4 bases and J by 6 bases, and 12 bases separated the two germline ends. Germline CDR1 and CDR2: MDHEN and SYDVKM. As DNA, the CDR3 is TGTGCCAGCAGTTACCGGGACGCACCCGGGGAGCTGTTTTTT. Protein: CASSYRDAPGELFF.

The chain has TRBV5-4 and TRBJ2-3, with 10 positions matching TRBD1. The J segment lost 5 bases and the V segment lost 4 bases, leaving 7 bases of the junction unmatched. Germline CDR1 and CDR2: SGHNT and YYREEE (reference sequence). The CDR3 runs to 15 residues. The CDR3 loop reads CASSLDRGQGDTQYF. CDR3 DNA sequence: TGTGCCAGCAGCCTCGACAGGGGGCAGGGAGATACGCAGTATTTT.

The chain couples TRBV5-6 to TRBJ1-5; D is unclear. Germline V gene data show CDR1 as SGHDT and CDR2 as YYEEEE. Trimming removed 1 base at V and 4 bases at J, with 9 bases between. CDR3 size: 14 residues. CDR3 amino acids: CASSLYTTNQPQHF. The CDR3 bases are TGTGCCAGCAGCTTGTACACAACAAATCAGCCCCAGCATTTT. The whole variable domain, remainder taken from reference TRBV5-6 and TRBJ1-5, is DAGVTQSPTHLIKTRGQQVTLRCSPKSGHDTVSWYQQALGQGPQFIFQYYEEEERQRGNFPDRFSGHQFPNYSSELNVNALLLGDSALYLCASSLYTTNQPQHFGDGTRLSIL.

The chain has TRBV11-2 and TRBJ2-5, with TRBD1 matching 7 bases. This CDR3 is built from 14 residues. With 3 bases clipped from V and 1 base from J, the junction kept 2 bases outside the gene matches. Germline V gene sequence: CDR1 SGHAT, CDR2 FQNNGV. CDR3 nucleotides: TGTGCCAGCAGCTTCCGGGACAGCCAAGAGACCCAGTACTTC. Protein product: CASSFRDSQETQYF.

The chain has TRBV7-2 and TRBJ2-1; D is undetermined. The CDR3 consists of 13 residues. Trimming left V 5 bases short and J 4 bases short, with 9 bases between. CDR1 and CDR2 (germline): SGHTA, FQGNSA. As DNA, the CDR3 is TGTGCCAGCAGCCCCCAGAGATACAATGAGCAGTTCTTC. It specifies CASSPQRYNEQFF.

This chain links TRBV19 with TRBJ1-6; D is unclear. The CDR3 contains 14 residues. Deletions cut 7 bases from V and 5 bases from J, with 12 bases between. Germline V gene lookup returns CDR1 LNHDA and CDR2 SQIVND (reference sequence). The DNA of the CDR3 is TGTGCCAGTAAGACGGGCGGAGATAATTCACCCCTCCACTTT. Translating it yields CASKTGGDNSPLHF.

The chain recombines TRBV3-1 with TRBJ1-1, with D uncertain. The CDR3 covers 17 residues. Trimming took off 1 base at V and 6 bases at J, with 21 bases between the two ends. Germline V gene lookup returns CDR1 LGHDT and CDR2 YNNKEL (reference sequence). The CDR3 reads CASSQAHRGREKAEAFF. CDR3 coding DNA: TGTGCCAGCAGCCAAGCTCACAGAGGACGAGAGAAGGCTGAAGCTTTCTTT.

The V call is TRBV12-3 or TRBV12-4, the J call TRBJ2-7; D ambiguous. The length of the CDR3 is 13 residues. Trimming left V 6 bases short and J 9 bases short, with 18 bases between. The CDR3 here is CASSFNTGLGQYF. The CDR3 DNA reads TGTGCCAGCAGCTTCAATACCGGATTGGGGCAGTACTTC.

This chain connects TRBV9 to TRBJ1-6; tentative D call: TRBD1 (6 bases). With 3 bases removed from V and 10 bases from J, the gap between germline ends came to 14 bases. This CDR3 spans 14 amino acids. CDR1 SGDLS and CDR2 YYNGEE come from the germline V gene. CDR3 protein: CASSDTGGPSPLHF. The CDR3 DNA sequence: TGTGCCAGCAGCGATACGGGGGGGCCGTCACCCCTCCACTTT.

V gene TRBV6-6 combines with J gene TRBJ1-1, with D possibly being TRBD1 (5 bases). Between the trimmed V and J ends, which lost 7 bases and 2 bases, there was a span of 11 bases. CDR1 is MNHNY, CDR2 SVGAGI, per germline (reference sequence). This CDR3 has 13 residues. The CDR3 nucleotides are TGTGCCAGCACGGACACCCCCAACACTGAAGCTTTCTTT. This sequence encodes CASTDTPNTEAFF.

The V gene is TRBV7-9, the J gene TRBJ2-1; D is ambiguous. V was clipped by 5 bases and J by 8 bases, with 10 bases between them. The CDR3 spans 12 residues. From germline, CDR1 is SEHNR and CDR2 FQNEAQ (reference sequence). The CDR3 nucleotides read TGTGCCAGCAGCCCGACGGCGCATGAGCAGTTCTTC. Translated, it gives CASSPTAHEQFF.

The chain couples TRBV12-3 or TRBV12-4 to TRBJ2-1, with D possibly being TRBD1 or TRBD2 (6 bases each). V lost 8 bases, J lost 5 bases, and 22 bases lay in between. This CDR3 has 16 residues. As DNA, the CDR3 is TGTGCCAGCCTGGGGGCGGGACCGGGTAAAGACAATGAGCAGTTCTTC. This sequence encodes CASLGAGPGKDNEQFF.

This clonotype was counted a single time. V and J are TRBV5-6 and TRBJ1-2; the match to TRBD1 covers 9 bases. Trimming at V came to 0 bases and at J to 1 base, leaving 7 bases not matched to a gene. The V gene's germline CDR1 is SGHDT and CDR2 YYEEEE. The CDR3 spans 17 residues. The CDR3, as DNA: TGTGCCAGCAGCTTGGGATGGGGGACAGGGAGTAACTATGGCTACACCTTC. As protein: CASSLGWGTGSNYGYTF.

This clonotype was picked up one time. The chain is built from TRBV9 and TRBJ2-1; a possible D gene is TRBD1 (5 bases). The length of the CDR3 is 13 residues. The germline V gene encodes CDR1 SGDLS and CDR2 YYNGEE. Between the trimmed V and J ends, which lost 1 base and 4 bases, there was a span of 6 bases. CDR3 nucleotide sequence: TGTGCCAGCAGCGTACAGGGTTACAATGAGCAGTTCTTC. Protein sequence: CASSVQGYNEQFF. Full variable domain (remainder filled in from reference TRBV9 and TRBJ2-1): DSGVTQTPKHLITATGQRVTLRCSPRSGDLSVYWYQQSLDQGLQFLIQYYNGEERAKGNILERFSAQQFPDLHSELNLSSLELGDSALYFCASSVQGYNEQFFGPGTRLTVL.

This chain connects TRBV6-6 to TRBJ1-3; TRBD1 matches 9 bases. Germline lookup yields CDR1 MNHNY and CDR2 SVGAGI (reference sequence). This CDR3 spans 16 amino acids. With V trimmed by 4 bases and J by 0 bases, 4 bases remained unmatched. CDR3: CASSSRQGVSGNTIYF. For the CDR3, the DNA is TGTGCCAGCAGTTCCCGACAGGGGGTCTCTGGAAACACCATATATTTT.

V usage is TRBV7-9 and J usage is TRBJ2-3; D gene uncertain. The CDR3 covers 11 residues. The V and J ends lost 9 bases and 1 base respectively, with 5 bases between them. Per germline, CDR1 SEHNR and CDR2 FQNEAQ (reference sequence). The CDR3 nucleotides read TGTGCCAGTGGAGGCACAGATACGCAGTATTTT. Its translation: CASGGTDTQYF.

This chain links TRBV4-1 with TRBJ2-5; D may be TRBD2 (6 bases). This CDR3 region has 14 residues. V was shortened by 2 bases and J by 7 bases, with 14 bases between the two germline ends. Germline V gene data show CDR1 as MGHRA and CDR2 as YSYEKL. The CDR3 DNA reads TGCGCCAGCAGCCAATGGGGGGACGGTGGGACCCAGTACTTC. It specifies CASSQWGDGGTQYF.

The chain carries TRBV5-4 and TRBJ2-1; 10 nucleotides match TRBD2. Trimming cost V 9 bases and J 7 bases; bases outside gene matches: 10. Germline V gene sequence: CDR1 SGHNT, CDR2 YYREEE (reference sequence). The CDR3 covers 14 residues. The CDR3 region has the DNA TGTGCCACCATGGGGAGCGGGAGGGGGAATGAGCAGTTCTTC. This translates into CATMGSGRGNEQFF.

This chain links TRBV29-1 with TRBJ1-1; D is ambiguous. Looked up from germline, CDR1 is SQVTM and CDR2 is ANQGSEA. This CDR3 region has 12 residues. Trimming removed 7 bases from V and 5 bases from J, with 14 bases in between. CDR3 nucleotides: TGCAGCGCCCTCCTCGGAGGGACTGAAGCTTTCTTT. This sequence encodes CSALLGGTEAFF.

This clonotype appeared a single time. The chain links TRBV29-1 to TRBJ2-2; 7 nucleotides line up with TRBD1. V shed 7 bases, J shed 4 bases, and the junction held 9 bases outside the gene matches. In germline, CDR1 is SQVTM, CDR2 ANQGSEA. CDR3 length: 14 residues. In DNA, the CDR3 is TGCAGCGGACGACAGGGATGGGGCACCGGGGAGCTGTTTTTT. Its protein is CSGRQGWGTGELFF.

The V gene is TRBV3-1, the J gene TRBJ1-1, with D unresolved. The V end lost 1 base, the J end lost 0 bases, and 3 bases lay between the germline ends. The CDR3 consists of 13 residues. The V gene's germline CDR1 is LGHDT and CDR2 YNNKEL (reference sequence). Here the CDR3 reads CASSQVMNTEAFF. CDR3 coding DNA: TGTGCCAGCAGCCAAGTGATGAACACTGAAGCTTTCTTT. Full variable domain (remainder filled in from reference TRBV3-1 and TRBJ1-1): DTAVSQTPKYLVTQMGNDKSIKCEQNLGHDTMYWYKQDSKKFLKIMFSYNNKELIINETVPNRFSPKSPDKAHLNLHINSLELGDSAVYFCASSQVMNTEAFFGQGTRLTVV.

The gene calls are TRBV20-1 and TRBJ2-7, with 9 bases matching TRBD2. With 1 base clipped from V and 2 bases from J, the junction kept 3 bases outside the gene matches. The CDR3 runs to 14 residues. Germline CDR1 DFQATT, CDR2 SNEGSKA (reference sequence). CDR3 sequence (DNA): TGCAGTGCTAGAGGACTAGCGGTCGCCTACGAGCAGTACTTC. It yields the protein CSARGLAVAYEQYF.

The chain combines TRBV12-3 or TRBV12-4 with TRBJ2-3, with 7 bases aligning to TRBD2. V lost 7 bases, J lost 4 bases, and 11 bases stayed unmatched. CDR3 length equals 15 residues. In DNA, the CDR3 is TGTGCCAGCATGGGGGAGGGCTCCCGAGCAGATACGCAGTATTTT. This sequence encodes CASMGEGSRADTQYF.

This chain joins TRBV18 and TRBJ2-1; D is perhaps TRBD2 (5 bases). Germline assignment: CDR1 KGHSH and CDR2 LQKENI. V was pared by 6 bases and J by 0 bases, with 12 bases between. The CDR3 loop spans 15 amino acids. The CDR3, as DNA: TGTGCCAGCTCGGTGCAGGCGGGCTCCTACAATGAGCAGTTCTTC. As protein: CASSVQAGSYNEQFF.

V is TRBV6-4 and J is TRBJ2-3; no clear D gene. Germline V gene data show CDR1 as MRHNA and CDR2 as SNTAGT. This CDR3 is 13 amino acids long. The ends were cut back, 0 bases at V and 2 bases at J, with 3 bases in the middle. The CDR3 DNA sequence: TGTGCCAGCAGTGACTCGACCACAGATACGCAGTATTTT. It yields the protein CASSDSTTDTQYF.

The chain joins TRBV7-3 to TRBJ2-2, with 10 bases identical to TRBD2. Unmatched junction bases numbered 3, after V lost 5 bases and J lost 0 bases. This CDR3 spans 16 amino acids. Germline CDR1 reads SGHTA; CDR2 reads FQGTGA. The CDR3 loop reads CASSTLAGANTGELFF. The CDR3 coding sequence is TGTGCCAGCAGCACCCTAGCGGGAGCGAACACCGGGGAGCTGTTTTTT.

The chain carries TRBV7-9 and TRBJ1-2; no firm D call. Germline V lookup: CDR1 SEHNR, CDR2 FQNEAQ (reference sequence). Trimming shortened V by 3 bases and J by 9 bases, and 11 bases separated the two germline ends. This CDR3 region has 12 residues. In nucleotides, the CDR3 is TGTGCCAGCAGCTTGGATCCAGGAAGCTACACCTTC. This encodes CASSLDPGSYTF.

The rearrangement uses TRBV11-2 and TRBJ2-5; TRBD2 matches at 9 bases. The CDR3 loop spans 18 amino acids. From germline, CDR1 is SGHAT and CDR2 FQNNGV. The V gene end was trimmed by 5 bases and the J gene end by 5 bases; junction bases not matched to a gene: 18. CDR3 DNA sequence: TGTGCCAGCAGCCTTCGTCTAAGGGCTAGCGGGGATCGGGAGACCCAGTACTTC. This translates into CASSLRLRASGDRETQYF.

The rearrangement joins TRBV10-1 to TRBJ1-1; D ambiguous. There are 14 residues in the CDR3. Germline CDR1 WNHNN, CDR2 SYGVQD (reference sequence). Trimming left V 2 bases short and J 4 bases short, with 11 bases between. CDR3 bases: TGCGCCAGCAGTGAGAAAAGGGTCGGCACTGAAGCTTTCTTT. This codes for CASSEKRVGTEAFF.

The chain has TRBV4-1 and TRBJ1-1; D is unclear. The CDR3 has 12 amino acids. Germline-derived CDR1 and CDR2 are MGHRA and YSYEKL. The V gene lost 0 bases and the J gene lost 7 bases, with 6 bases spanning the gap. DNA of the CDR3: TGCGCCAGCAGCCAAGATTCCCGTGAAGCTTTCTTT. It codes for CASSQDSREAFF.